A selection of T cell receptor beta chains follows, all from one sample in a study of T-cell reconstitution after alpha-beta-depleted transplantation in children. TCRdb passed the PCR reads through MiXCR, listing each CDR3 protein once. The sample includes a few hundred thousand distinct CDR3 sequences, about a tenth of them seen just once. The source was PBMCs from the stem cell graft donor, collected from the stem cell graft. These TCRs come from a human donor who donated a stem cell graft to a child with acute lymphoblastic leukemia. Both conserved end residues are part of each CDR3. A D gene is named only where the DNA matches it firmly. Not all rows give a size; the values are once, few, many and, for expanded clones, a class.

14	many	TRBV6-1	TRBJ1-1	-	CASSRRTAYTEAFF	TGTGCCAGCAGCAGGCGAACAGCATACACTGAAGCTTTCTTT
12	-	TRBV12-3/TRBV12-4	TRBJ1-1	-	CASSLGFTEAFF	TGTGCCAGCAGTTTAGGGTTTACTGAAGCTTTCTTT
13	once	TRBV12-5	TRBJ1-1	-	CASGLSYTVEAFF	TGTGCTAGTGGTTTGTCATATACCGTTGAAGCTTTCTTT
13	many	TRBV19	TRBJ1-1	-	CASSFLGDTEAFF	TGTGCCAGTAGTTTCCTGGGTGACACTGAAGCTTTCTTT
15	-	TRBV4-2	TRBJ2-3	-	CASSQGGAQADTQYF	TGTGCCAGCAGCCAGGGGGGAGCCCAGGCAGATACGCAGTATTTT
16	few	TRBV4-3	TRBJ1-4	-	CASSQEPGNNNEKLFF	TGCGCCAGCAGCCAAGAGCCGGGTAACAATAATGAAAAACTGTTTTTT
11	-	TRBV20-1	TRBJ2-1	-	CSAGDSRGQFF	TGCAGTGCGGGGGACTCTCGGGGGCAGTTCTTC
16	few	TRBV4-1	TRBJ2-1	-	CASSQAGQRLDNEQFF	TGCGCCAGCAGCCAAGCGGGACAGCGACTAGACAATGAGCAGTTCTTC
14	-	TRBV12-3/TRBV12-4	TRBJ1-5	-	CASSLSVRNQPQHF	TGTGCCAGCAGTTTATCCGTTCGGAATCAGCCCCAGCATTTT
14	few	TRBV5-1	TRBJ2-3	TRBD2	CASSSGRNTDTQYF	TGCGCCAGCTCTAGCGGGAGGAACACAGATACGCAGTATTTT
13	-	TRBV10-3	TRBJ1-2	-	CAIRPGPNYGYTF	TGTGCCATCAGGCCGGGACCTAACTATGGCTACACCTTC
15	-	TRBV5-6	TRBJ2-1	-	CASSPSGARGSEQFF	TGTGCCAGCAGCCCATCGGGAGCCCGGGGAAGTGAGCAGTTCTTC
13	-	TRBV11-3	TRBJ2-5	-	CASSLQPGETQYF	TGTGCCAGCAGCTTACAGCCCGGTGAGACCCAGTACTTC
17	-	TRBV7-2	TRBJ2-5	-	CATSLVAGQTFQETQYF	TGTGCCACCAGCTTAGTAGCGGGACAGACCTTCCAAGAGACCCAGTACTTC
15	many	TRBV20-1	TRBJ2-3	-	CSAPHASRGTDTQYF	TGCAGTGCTCCCCATGCCTCCAGGGGCACAGATACGCAGTATTTT
14	-	TRBV4-3	TRBJ2-5	-	CASSRDWGGETQYF	TGCGCCAGCAGCCGGGACTGGGGTGGGGAGACCCAGTACTTC
12	-	TRBV7-2	TRBJ2-7	-	CASSRVSGEQYF	TGTGCCAGCAGCCGGGTATCTGGCGAGCAGTACTTC
13	-	TRBV2	TRBJ1-5	-	CASSEALNQPQHF	TGTGCCAGCAGTGAAGCGCTCAATCAGCCCCAGCATTTT
12	-	TRBV9	TRBJ2-1	-	CASSGGPREQFF	TGTGCCAGCAGTGGGGGGCCGCGTGAGCAGTTCTTC
14	many	TRBV3-1	TRBJ1-4	-	CASSPGPTNEKLFF	TGTGCCAGCAGCCCAGGGCCGACTAATGAAAAACTGTTTTTT
17	many	TRBV28	TRBJ2-1	TRBD2	CASSFLSSGNSYNEQFF	TGTGCCAGCAGTTTCCTTTCTAGCGGCAACTCCTACAATGAGCAGTTCTTC
14	many	TRBV5-1	TRBJ1-1	-	CASSSEGMYTEAFF	TGCGCCAGCAGCTCCGAAGGCATGTACACTGAAGCTTTCTTT
18	many	TRBV7-3	TRBJ2-1	-	CASSLNPPGGGSYNEQFF	TGTGCCAGCAGCTTAAACCCCCCAGGGGGGGGCTCCTACAATGAGCAGTTCTTC
15	-	TRBV25-1	TRBJ2-2	TRBD2	CASTQAGGPTGELFF	TGTGCCAGCACCCAAGCGGGAGGGCCCACCGGGGAGCTGTTTTTT
14	-	TRBV28	TRBJ1-1	TRBD1	CASSRTGANTEAFF	TGTGCCAGCAGTCGGACAGGGGCGAACACTGAAGCTTTCTTT
15	few	TRBV29-1	TRBJ2-5	TRBD2	CSVVPWREYQETQYF	TGCAGCGTTGTACCCTGGCGGGAGTACCAAGAGACCCAGTACTTC
12	-	TRBV29-1	TRBJ2-7	-	CSVVLGVYEQYF	TGCAGCGTTGTATTAGGAGTCTACGAGCAGTACTTC
14	many	TRBV12-3/TRBV12-4	TRBJ2-3	-	CASSLGLTTDTQYF	TGTGCCAGCAGTTTAGGACTAACCACAGATACGCAGTATTTT
14	few	TRBV7-8	TRBJ1-5	-	CASSPDGVRQPQHF	TGTGCCAGCAGCCCCGACGGGGTTCGGCAGCCCCAGCATTTT
16	many	TRBV12-3/TRBV12-4	TRBJ2-1	-	CASSLQFTGEVNEQFF	TGTGCCAGCAGTTTGCAATTTACGGGAGAGGTCAATGAGCAGTTCTTC
14	-	TRBV20-1	TRBJ2-1	TRBD1	CSARTGGEYNEQFF	TGCAGTGCTCGGACAGGGGGAGAATACAATGAGCAGTTCTTC
16	-	TRBV6-1	TRBJ2-3	-	CASNPRVPPGTDTQYF	TGTGCCAGCAACCCCCGGGTCCCCCCGGGCACAGATACGCAGTATTTT
15	few	TRBV12-3/TRBV12-4	TRBJ2-2	-	CASSPSWGGAGELFF	TGTGCCAGCAGCCCAAGCTGGGGCGGGGCCGGGGAGCTGTTTTTT
16	few	TRBV4-3	TRBJ2-3	-	CASSQGSERSTDTQYF	TGCGCCAGCAGCCAAGGATCCGAGCGGAGCACAGATACGCAGTATTTT
14	once	TRBV19	TRBJ2-1	TRBD2	CASSRPAGWGEQFF	TGTGCCAGTAGTAGGCCAGCGGGATGGGGTGAGCAGTTCTTC
18	-	TRBV9	TRBJ2-2	-	CASSENPSGTQNTGELFF	TGTGCCAGCAGCGAAAACCCGTCTGGGACTCAGAACACCGGGGAGCTGTTTTTT
13	-	TRBV6-5	TRBJ2-7	TRBD2	CASRRTSGNEQYF	TGTGCCAGCAGACGGACTAGCGGGAACGAGCAGTACTTC
13	many	TRBV7-9	TRBJ2-1	-	CASSLAGFYEQFF	TGTGCCAGCAGCTTAGCGGGGTTTTATGAGCAGTTCTTC
19	many	TRBV3-1	TRBJ2-1	TRBD2	CASSPTGTSGRIIYNEQFF	TGTGCCAGCAGCCCGACCGGGACTAGCGGGAGGATCATCTACAATGAGCAGTTCTTC
12	-	TRBV28	TRBJ2-7	-	CASSPGREREYF	TGTGCCAGCAGCCCAGGACGGGAGAGGGAGTACTTC
17	few	TRBV5-1	TRBJ2-6	-	CASSLAGWGSGANVLTF	TGCGCCAGCAGCTTGGCCGGGTGGGGGTCTGGGGCCAACGTCCTGACTTTC
15	many	TRBV18	TRBJ2-2	-	CASSPPSMNTGELFF	TGTGCCAGCTCACCACCGAGCATGAACACCGGGGAGCTGTTTTTT
15	many	TRBV12-3/TRBV12-4	TRBJ1-1	-	CASSSHWAGNTEAFF	TGTGCCAGCAGTTCCCATTGGGCAGGGAACACTGAAGCTTTCTTT
14	-	TRBV27	TRBJ2-1	-	CASSLPYSYNEQFF	TGTGCCAGCAGCCTCCCGTACTCCTACAATGAGCAGTTCTTC
16	-	TRBV6-5	TRBJ2-3	-	CASSSLAPEKRDTQYF	TGTGCCAGCAGTTCGCTCGCCCCTGAAAAGAGAGATACGCAGTATTTT
15	few	TRBV5-1	TRBJ2-5	-	CASRSALVGQETQYF	TGCGCCAGCAGATCCGCCCTGGTGGGGCAAGAGACCCAGTACTTC
17	-	TRBV5-1	TRBJ2-2	-	CASSFPGSMPNTGELFF	TGCGCCAGCAGCTTCCCGGGTAGTATGCCGAACACCGGGGAGCTGTTTTTT
17	few	TRBV28	TRBJ1-5	TRBD1	CASSLSPAGGRNQPQHF	TGTGCCAGCAGTTTAAGCCCGGCAGGGGGTCGTAATCAGCCCCAGCATTTT
15	-	TRBV7-9	TRBJ2-1	TRBD2	CASSLISGTHNEQFF	TGTGCCAGCAGCTTGATAAGCGGGACCCACAATGAGCAGTTCTTC
15	-	TRBV25-1	TRBJ1-1	-	CASRPSGGPLTEAFF	TGTGCCAGCAGACCCTCCGGAGGACCCCTCACTGAAGCTTTCTTT
13	few	TRBV7-9	TRBJ2-1	-	CASSTSGPSWQFF	TGTGCCAGCAGCACCTCCGGGCCAAGCTGGCAGTTCTTC
12	many	TRBV9	TRBJ2-7	-	CASSVVDYEQYF	TGTGCCAGCAGCGTAGTCGACTACGAGCAGTACTTC
15	-	TRBV5-1	TRBJ2-5	-	CASSHNRAGQETQYF	TGCGCCAGCAGCCACAACAGGGCTGGGCAAGAGACCCAGTACTTC
15	-	TRBV23-1	TRBJ2-7	-	CASSRRPRPPYEQYF	TGCGCCAGCAGCCGTAGACCACGACCGCCCTACGAGCAGTACTTC